These T cell receptor beta chains were read from a single sample in a study of graft-versus-host responses after intestinal transplantation. Data came from immunoSEQ multiplex PCR; TCRdb stores just in-frame clones and leaves some out. This table holds just under 100,000 clones, about nine tenths found once. The sample in question was PBMCs, obtained 450 to 460 days after intestinal transplant. The receptor source for this set is a human patient who received an intestinal transplant, so some T cells may come from the graft donor. The CDR3 runs from the conserved cysteine through the conserved F or W. The D gene is left open where the match is weak. Size is omitted from some rows. Given values are once, few, many or a class for expanded clones.

clone_size: -; v_call: TRBV7-3; j_call: TRBJ2-2; d_call: -; cdr3_aa: CASSFRGGELFF; cdr3_nt: TGTGCCAGCAGCTTCAGGGGCGGGGAGCTGTTTTTT
clone_size: -; v_call: TRBV6-5; j_call: TRBJ1-4; d_call: -; cdr3_aa: CASSYGTAPEKLFF; cdr3_nt: TGTGCCAGCAGTTATGGGACCGCGCCAGAAAAACTGTTTTTT
clone_size: once; v_call: TRBV6-1; j_call: TRBJ2-5; d_call: -; cdr3_aa: CASSEPPVWYF; cdr3_nt: TGTGCCAGCAGTGAGCCCCCAGTGTGGTACTTC
clone_size: -; v_call: TRBV6-5; j_call: TRBJ2-2; d_call: TRBD1; cdr3_aa: CASSQQGARDGELFF; cdr3_nt: TGTGCCAGCAGCCAACAGGGGGCCCGGGATGGGGAGCTGTTTTTT
clone_size: -; v_call: TRBV15; j_call: TRBJ2-3; d_call: -; cdr3_aa: CATSRDFAGAGDTQYF; cdr3_nt: TGTGCCACCAGCAGAGATTTTGCGGGGGCGGGGGATACGCAGTATTTT
clone_size: -; v_call: TRBV2; j_call: TRBJ1-1; d_call: -; cdr3_aa: CAASGTWNTEAFF; cdr3_nt: TGTGCCGCGTCCGGGACATGGAACACTGAAGCTTTCTTT
clone_size: -; v_call: TRBV11-2; j_call: TRBJ2-7; d_call: TRBD1; cdr3_aa: CASSLGTGGRGYEQYF; cdr3_nt: TGTGCCAGCAGCTTAGGGACAGGGGGCCGAGGCTACGAGCAGTACTTC
clone_size: -; v_call: TRBV18; j_call: TRBJ1-3; d_call: -; cdr3_aa: CASSPGGSGNTIYF; cdr3_nt: TGTGCCAGCTCACCGGGGGGCTCTGGAAACACCATATATTTT
clone_size: -; v_call: TRBV4-1; j_call: TRBJ2-5; d_call: TRBD2; cdr3_aa: CASSLGLAGETQYF; cdr3_nt: TGCGCCAGCAGCCTCGGACTAGCGGGGGAGACCCAGTACTTC
clone_size: few; v_call: TRBV6-6; j_call: TRBJ2-7; d_call: -; cdr3_aa: CASSSQGYEQYF; cdr3_nt: TGTGCCAGCAGTTCACAGGGCTACGAGCAGTACTTC
clone_size: -; v_call: TRBV7-8; j_call: TRBJ1-2; d_call: TRBD1; cdr3_aa: CASSFEGTGRIGNGYTF; cdr3_nt: TGTGCCAGCAGCTTTGAAGGGACAGGGAGGATTGGGAATGGCTACACCTTC
clone_size: -; v_call: TRBV19; j_call: TRBJ1-4; d_call: -; cdr3_aa: CASSVQALNEKLFF; cdr3_nt: TGTGCCAGTAGTGTCCAGGCCCTTAATGAAAAACTGTTTTTT
clone_size: once; v_call: TRBV5-4; j_call: TRBJ2-3; d_call: -; cdr3_aa: CASSLGGASDTQYF; cdr3_nt: TGTGCCAGCAGCTTGGGGGGGGCCTCAGATACGCAGTATTTT
clone_size: -; v_call: TRBV5-1; j_call: TRBJ2-3; d_call: -; cdr3_aa: CASSLGASTDTQYF; cdr3_nt: TGCGCCAGCAGCTTGGGTGCTAGCACAGATACGCAGTATTTT
clone_size: -; v_call: TRBV13; j_call: TRBJ2-3; d_call: -; cdr3_aa: CASSRRGGTDTQYF; cdr3_nt: TGTGCCAGCAGCCGCCGCGGGGGCACAGATACGCAGTATTTT
clone_size: -; v_call: TRBV5-4; j_call: TRBJ2-3; d_call: -; cdr3_aa: CASSAGASTDTQYF; cdr3_nt: TGTGCCAGCAGCGCCGGGGCGAGCACAGATACGCAGTATTTT
clone_size: -; v_call: TRBV5-1; j_call: TRBJ1-5; d_call: TRBD1; cdr3_aa: CASSLTGGNQPQHF; cdr3_nt: TGCGCCAGCAGCTTGACAGGGGGGAATCAGCCCCAGCATTTT
clone_size: once; v_call: TRBV19; j_call: TRBJ1-4; d_call: -; cdr3_aa: CASLGWWTAGKLFF; cdr3_nt: TGTGCCAGCCTAGGATGGTGGACAGCGGGAAAACTGTTTTTT
clone_size: -; v_call: TRBV5-1; j_call: TRBJ1-6; d_call: -; cdr3_aa: CASSSLEGQNSPLHF; cdr3_nt: TGCGCCAGCAGCTCGCTAGAGGGACAAAACTCACCCCTCCACTTT
clone_size: -; v_call: TRBV7-7; j_call: TRBJ2-7; d_call: -; cdr3_aa: CASSLGGGAHEQYF; cdr3_nt: TGTGCTAGCAGCTTAGGGGGCGGGGCCCACGAGCAGTACTTC
clone_size: -; v_call: TRBV19; j_call: TRBJ2-2; d_call: -; cdr3_aa: CASRGSGTGELFF; cdr3_nt: TGTGCCAGTAGGGGGAGTGGGACCGGGGAGCTGTTTTTT
clone_size: once; v_call: TRBV6-1; j_call: TRBJ2-5; d_call: TRBD1; cdr3_aa: CASRDRGYQETQYF; cdr3_nt: TGTGCCAGCAGGGACAGGGGATACCAAGAGACCCAGTACTTC
clone_size: -; v_call: TRBV5-1; j_call: TRBJ2-3; d_call: TRBD2; cdr3_aa: CASSFPQRGGSTDTQYF; cdr3_nt: TGCGCCAGCAGCTTTCCCCAGCGGGGGGGAAGCACAGATACGCAGTATTTT
clone_size: -; v_call: TRBV25-1; j_call: TRBJ1-5; d_call: TRBD1; cdr3_aa: CASSVGGGGQPQHF; cdr3_nt: TGTGCCAGCAGTGTTGGAGGGGGCGGACAGCCCCAGCATTTT
clone_size: once; v_call: TRBV27; j_call: TRBJ2-7; d_call: -; cdr3_aa: CASSLSGEQYF; cdr3_nt: TGTGCAAGCAGTTTGTCGGGGGAGCAGTACTTC
clone_size: -; v_call: TRBV15; j_call: TRBJ1-1; d_call: TRBD1; cdr3_aa: CATRQGDTEAFF; cdr3_nt: TGTGCCACCAGGCAGGGGGACACTGAAGCTTTCTTT
clone_size: -; v_call: TRBV5-6; j_call: TRBJ2-5; d_call: -; cdr3_aa: CASSLAEETQYF; cdr3_nt: TGTGCCAGCAGCTTGGCCGAAGAGACCCAGTACTTC
clone_size: -; v_call: TRBV2; j_call: TRBJ2-7; d_call: -; cdr3_aa: CASSLGISYEQYF; cdr3_nt: TGTGCCAGCAGTCTAGGGATCTCCTACGAGCAGTACTTC
clone_size: -; v_call: TRBV11-3; j_call: TRBJ1-5; d_call: -; cdr3_aa: CASSPKPPAGSNQPQHF; cdr3_nt: TGTGCCAGCAGCCCAAAGCCCCCGGCAGGGTCCAATCAGCCCCAGCATTTT
clone_size: once; v_call: TRBV5-4; j_call: TRBJ2-1; d_call: -; cdr3_aa: CASSLIHNEQFF; cdr3_nt: TGTGCCAGCAGCTTGATACACAATGAGCAGTTCTTC
clone_size: -; v_call: TRBV19; j_call: TRBJ1-5; d_call: -; cdr3_aa: CASSIDLGGLNQPQHF; cdr3_nt: TGTGCCAGTAGTATAGATCTCGGGGGACTCAATCAGCCCCAGCATTTT
clone_size: -; v_call: TRBV18; j_call: TRBJ2-7; d_call: -; cdr3_aa: CASSPFMTEAYEQYF; cdr3_nt: TGTGCCAGCTCACCATTTATGACAGAGGCCTACGAGCAGTACTTC
clone_size: once; v_call: TRBV6-1; j_call: TRBJ1-5; d_call: -; cdr3_aa: CASNPGLGNQPQHF; cdr3_nt: TGTGCCAGCAACCCGGGACTGGGCAATCAGCCCCAGCATTTT
clone_size: -; v_call: TRBV6-1; j_call: TRBJ1-6; d_call: -; cdr3_aa: CASSEVSPLHF; cdr3_nt: TGTGCCAGCAGTGAGGTTTCACCCCTCCACTTT
clone_size: -; v_call: TRBV29-1; j_call: TRBJ1-1; d_call: TRBD1; cdr3_aa: CTMGTGVGEAFF; cdr3_nt: TGCACCATGGGGACAGGGGTTGGTGAAGCTTTCTTT
clone_size: -; v_call: TRBV11-2; j_call: TRBJ2-5; d_call: TRBD1; cdr3_aa: CASSPPGQGWETQYF; cdr3_nt: TGTGCCAGCAGCCCCCCGGGACAGGGTTGGGAGACCCAGTACTTC
clone_size: -; v_call: TRBV11-2; j_call: TRBJ1-2; d_call: -; cdr3_aa: CASRLGGQDSLSGYTF; cdr3_nt: TGTGCCAGCAGGCTCGGCGGGCAGGATTCTCTATCCGGCTACACCTTC
clone_size: -; v_call: TRBV6-5; j_call: TRBJ2-7; d_call: -; cdr3_aa: CASSKEGYEQYF; cdr3_nt: TGTGCCAGCAGTAAGGAGGGGTACGAGCAGTACTTC
clone_size: few; v_call: TRBV10-1; j_call: TRBJ2-1; d_call: -; cdr3_aa: CASSVRSYNEQFF; cdr3_nt: TGCGCCAGCAGTGTACGCTCCTACAATGAGCAGTTCTTC
clone_size: -; v_call: TRBV27; j_call: TRBJ2-7; d_call: TRBD1; cdr3_aa: CASSRTTRTGESYEQYF; cdr3_nt: TGTGCCAGCAGCCGAACAACCCGGACAGGGGAATCCTACGAGCAGTACTTC
clone_size: -; v_call: TRBV6-5; j_call: TRBJ1-1; d_call: TRBD1; cdr3_aa: CASSRQGAGTEAFF; cdr3_nt: TGTGCCAGCAGTCGACAGGGGGCGGGGACTGAAGCTTTCTTT
clone_size: few; v_call: TRBV27; j_call: TRBJ2-7; d_call: TRBD2; cdr3_aa: CATKPGLGTGAHNYEQYF; cdr3_nt: TGTGCCACCAAACCGGGACTAGGAACCGGGGCTCATAACTACGAGCAGTACTTC
clone_size: -; v_call: TRBV7-2; j_call: TRBJ2-1; d_call: TRBD1; cdr3_aa: CASSLGGQQYNEQFF; cdr3_nt: TGTGCCAGCAGCTTAGGGGGACAGCAATACAATGAGCAGTTCTTC
clone_size: -; v_call: TRBV4-1; j_call: TRBJ2-7; d_call: TRBD1; cdr3_aa: CASSQVDRAYEQYF; cdr3_nt: TGCGCCAGCAGCCAAGTGGACAGGGCCTACGAGCAGTACTTC
clone_size: -; v_call: TRBV12-5; j_call: TRBJ1-1; d_call: -; cdr3_aa: CATLRGANTEAFF; cdr3_nt: TGTGCCACTCTACGGGGGGCGAACACTGAAGCTTTCTTT
clone_size: -; v_call: TRBV11-2; j_call: TRBJ1-2; d_call: TRBD1; cdr3_aa: CASSLETGKGYTF; cdr3_nt: TGTGCCAGCAGCTTAGAGACAGGGAAGGGCTACACCTTC
clone_size: -; v_call: TRBV18; j_call: TRBJ1-3; d_call: -; cdr3_aa: CASSPGAQGTIYF; cdr3_nt: TGTGCCAGCTCACCGGGAGCCCAGGGCACCATATATTTT
clone_size: -; v_call: TRBV7-2; j_call: TRBJ2-7; d_call: -; cdr3_aa: CASSLGGTYEQYF; cdr3_nt: TGTGCCAGCAGCTTAGGGGGAACCTACGAGCAGTACTTC
clone_size: -; v_call: TRBV7-3; j_call: TRBJ2-6; d_call: TRBD1; cdr3_aa: CASSFQGAGANVLTF; cdr3_nt: TGTGCCAGCAGCTTTCAGGGGGCTGGGGCCAACGTCCTGACTTTC
clone_size: -; v_call: TRBV6-5; j_call: TRBJ1-1; d_call: -; cdr3_aa: CASTDRGARNTEAFF; cdr3_nt: TGTGCCAGCACCGACCGGGGGGCGCGGAACACTGAAGCTTTCTTT
clone_size: -; v_call: TRBV29-1; j_call: TRBJ1-1; d_call: TRBD1; cdr3_aa: CSVGSDRDIGRAFF; cdr3_nt: TGCAGCGTTGGCTCGGACAGGGACATTGGTCGAGCTTTCTTT
clone_size: -; v_call: TRBV6-5; j_call: TRBJ2-3; d_call: -; cdr3_aa: CASSRSRGSTDTQYF; cdr3_nt: TGTGCCAGCAGTCGGAGTCGGGGGAGCACAGATACGCAGTATTTT
clone_size: -; v_call: TRBV25-1; j_call: TRBJ2-3; d_call: -; cdr3_aa: CASSWRAATDTQYF; cdr3_nt: TGTGCCAGCAGTTGGCGCGCGGCCACAGATACGCAGTATTTT
clone_size: -; v_call: TRBV18; j_call: TRBJ1-2; d_call: -; cdr3_aa: CASSLEGIYGYTF; cdr3_nt: TGTGCCAGCTCACTCGAAGGGATCTATGGCTACACCTTC
clone_size: few; v_call: TRBV19; j_call: TRBJ1-1; d_call: TRBD1; cdr3_aa: CASSAGQILTRTEAFF; cdr3_nt: TGTGCCAGTAGTGCGGGACAGATCCTCACCCGGACTGAAGCTTTCTTT
clone_size: -; v_call: TRBV13; j_call: TRBJ2-6; d_call: -; cdr3_aa: CASSPRPSGANVLTF; cdr3_nt: TGTGCCAGCAGCCCAAGACCATCTGGGGCCAACGTCCTGACTTTC
clone_size: -; v_call: TRBV29-1; j_call: TRBJ1-1; d_call: TRBD1; cdr3_aa: CSVRQGLGTEAFF; cdr3_nt: TGCAGCGTCAGACAGGGTCTAGGGACTGAAGCTTTCTTT
clone_size: -; v_call: TRBV7-9; j_call: TRBJ1-5; d_call: -; cdr3_aa: CASSLASQPQHF; cdr3_nt: TGTGCCAGCAGCTTAGCTTCTCAGCCCCAGCATTTT
clone_size: -; v_call: TRBV18; j_call: TRBJ2-2; d_call: TRBD2; cdr3_aa: CASSPTGTSLTGELFF; cdr3_nt: TGTGCCAGCTCACCAACGGGGACTAGTCTGACCGGGGAGCTGTTTTTT